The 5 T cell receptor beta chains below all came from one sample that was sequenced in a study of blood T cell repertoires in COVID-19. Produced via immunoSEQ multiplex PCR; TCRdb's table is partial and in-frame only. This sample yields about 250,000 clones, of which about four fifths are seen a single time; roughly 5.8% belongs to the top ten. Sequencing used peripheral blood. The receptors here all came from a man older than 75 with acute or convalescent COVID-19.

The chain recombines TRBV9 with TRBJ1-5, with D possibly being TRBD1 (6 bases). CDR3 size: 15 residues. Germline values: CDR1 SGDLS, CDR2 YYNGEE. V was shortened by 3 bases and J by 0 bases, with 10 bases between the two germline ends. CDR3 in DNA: TGTGCCAGCAGCGCTGGACAGTATAGCAATCAGCCCCAGCATTTT. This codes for CASSAGQYSNQPQHF. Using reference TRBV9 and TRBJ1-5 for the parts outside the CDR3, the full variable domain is DSGVTQTPKHLITATGQRVTLRCSPRSGDLSVYWYQQSLDQGLQFLIQYYNGEERAKGNILERFSAQQFPDLHSELNLSSLELGDSALYFCASSAGQYSNQPQHFGDGTRLSIL.

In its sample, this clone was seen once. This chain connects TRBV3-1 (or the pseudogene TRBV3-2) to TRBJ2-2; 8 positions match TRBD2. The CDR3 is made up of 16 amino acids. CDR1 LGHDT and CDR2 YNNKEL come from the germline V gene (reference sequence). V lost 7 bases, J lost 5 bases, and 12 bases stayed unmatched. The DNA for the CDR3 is TGTGCCAGCAAACTGACCGGGACTAGGTTAACCGGGGAGCTGTTTTTT. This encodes CASKLTGTRLTGELFF.

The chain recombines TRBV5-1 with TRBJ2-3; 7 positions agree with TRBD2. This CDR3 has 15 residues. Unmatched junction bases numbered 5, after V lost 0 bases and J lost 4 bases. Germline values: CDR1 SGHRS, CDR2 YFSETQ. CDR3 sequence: CASSLVAGVADTQYF. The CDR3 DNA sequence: TGCGCCAGCAGCTTGGTCGCGGGAGTGGCAGATACGCAGTATTTT.

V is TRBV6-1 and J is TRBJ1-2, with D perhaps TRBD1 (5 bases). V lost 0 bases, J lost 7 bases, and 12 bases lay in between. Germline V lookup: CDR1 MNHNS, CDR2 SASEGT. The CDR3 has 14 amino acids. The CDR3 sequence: CASSEARAQVGYTF. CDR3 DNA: TGTGCCAGCAGTGAAGCTAGGGCACAGGTTGGCTACACCTTC.

The CDR3 DNA is TGCGCCAGCAGCTTGGGGACAGGGGGCTCCTACAATGAGCAGTTCTTC. This translates into CASSLGTGGSYNEQFF. This chain connects TRBV5-1 to TRBJ2-1, with TRBD1 matching over 10 bases. The CDR3 spans 16 residues. V lost 0 bases and J lost 0; bases outside the gene matches: 0. CDR1 is SGHRS and CDR2 is YFSETQ in the germline V gene.